The 29 T cell receptor beta chains presented below share a single source sample, sequenced in a study of CD8 T cell repertoires and HIV-1 epitope variants (dated by TCRdb to about 2020). Library generation was performed with the immunoSEQ multiplex PCR assay. In its TCRdb copy, this immuneACCESS table keeps in-frame sequences only and misses some clones. Where compared with another copy, unresolved V genes explain less than half of these, and the others have no known cause. Recorded for this sample are around 5,000 clones; over 60% of them occurred a single time. 40% to 55% of the sample belongs to the ten largest clones. For these TCRs, the target antigens are not known. The specimen was cultured CD8+ T cells derived from PBMCs. The receptors here all came from a male donor with HIV.

The CDR3 sequence is CASYRTGKGNQPQHF. Written as DNA, the CDR3 is TGTGCCAGCTACAGGACAGGGAAGGGCAATCAGCCCCAGCATTTT. The chain recombines TRBV28 with TRBJ1-5; 8 bases are a match to TRBD1. The CDR3 consists of 15 residues. Germline lookup yields CDR1 MDHEN and CDR2 SYDVKM. Trimming took 8 bases from V and 2 from J; bases not matched to a gene: 8.

V is TRBV27 and J is TRBJ2-7; TRBD2 might be the D (6 bases). V gave up 3 bases and J gave up 0 bases, with 12 bases separating them. The CDR3 runs to 15 residues. Per germline, CDR1 MNHEY and CDR2 SMNVEV (reference sequence). CDR3 DNA: TGTGCCAGCAGTTTTAGCGGAGAGGGCTCCTACGAGCAGTACTTC. Protein product: CASSFSGEGSYEQYF.

The chain uses TRBV6-5 and TRBJ2-1, with 9 bases aligning to TRBD2. V was pared by 6 bases and J by 4 bases, with 4 bases of the junction left unmatched. From germline, CDR1 is MNHEY and CDR2 SVGAGI. The CDR3 length is 14 residues. CDR3 protein: CASRPTSGYNEQFF. The DNA of the CDR3 is TGTGCCAGCAGGCCGACTAGCGGATACAATGAGCAGTTCTTC.

The chain links TRBV9 to TRBJ2-7; D is uncertain. In germline, CDR1 is SGDLS, CDR2 YYNGEE. This CDR3 has 13 residues. V dropped 0 bases and J dropped 1 base, with 5 bases sitting between them. CDR3 region: CASSVEGSYEQYF. CDR3 sequence (DNA): TGTGCCAGCAGCGTAGAAGGGTCCTACGAGCAGTACTTC.

This clone came up a few times. The chain employs TRBV19 and TRBJ2-7; 9 nucleotides match TRBD1. Germline values: CDR1 LNHDA, CDR2 SQIVND (reference sequence). This CDR3 has 14 amino acids. The ends lost 4 bases at V and 6 bases at J; junction bases unmatched: 7. The CDR3 sequence: CASSRGTGPGEQYF. The CDR3 DNA sequence: TGTGCCAGTAGTAGAGGGACAGGGCCTGGCGAGCAGTACTTC. The full variable domain, its missing parts supplied by reference TRBV19 and TRBJ2-7, is DGGITQSPKYLFRKEGQNVTLSCEQNLNHDAMYWYRQDPGQGLRLIYYSQIVNDFQKGDIAEGYSVSREKKESFPLTVTSAQKNPTAFYLCASSRGTGPGEQYFGPGTRLTVT.

In its sample, this clone is large. This chain links TRBV4-2 with TRBJ1-2; 7 bases are shared with TRBD1. V shed 4 bases, J shed 7 bases, and the junction held 12 bases outside the gene matches. This CDR3 has 15 amino acids. The germline V gene encodes CDR1 LGHNA and CDR2 YNFKEQ. Written as DNA, the CDR3 is TGTGCCAGCAGCCTAGGGGACAGCGGGAGGGGTGGCTACACCTTC. Encoded protein: CASSLGDSGRGGYTF.

This clone was counted once. This chain joins TRBV6-1 and TRBJ2-2; D is ambiguous. The CDR3 has 14 amino acids. Germline-derived CDR1 and CDR2 are MNHNS and SASEGT. V lost 2 bases and J lost 6, with 10 bases in between. The CDR3 DNA reads as TGTGCCAGCAGTGAACCCACTCTCCCCGGGGAGCTGTTTTTT. This gives the protein CASSEPTLPGELFF.

The genes are TRBV27 and TRBJ2-7, with D possibly matching TRBD2 (6 bases). CDR3 length: 14 residues. Trimming removed 2 bases at V and 0 bases at J, with 8 bases between. Germline loops: CDR1 MNHEY, CDR2 SMNVEV (reference sequence). CDR3 nucleotides: TGTGCCAGCAGTTTACGGGGGATCTCCTACGAGCAGTACTTC. Its protein is CASSLRGISYEQYF.

V usage is TRBV6-6 and J usage is TRBJ1-3, with D unclear. This CDR3 is built from 14 residues. V was shortened by 2 bases and J by 0 bases, with 5 bases between the two germline ends. Germline V CDR1 and CDR2: MNHNY, SVGAGI (reference sequence). The CDR3 region is CASSYTASGNTIYF. The CDR3 coding sequence is TGTGCCAGCAGTTACACAGCCTCTGGAAACACCATATATTTT.

This clone was seen more than once but under ten times. The J gene is TRBJ2-7, the V gene TRBV6-5, with 7 bases aligning to TRBD1. Germline CDR1 MNHEY, CDR2 SVGAGI. This CDR3 is built from 15 residues. V lost 6 bases and J lost 2; bases outside the gene matches: 10. This CDR3 is CASSLTGSFTYEQYF. CDR3 DNA: TGTGCCAGCAGCCTGACAGGGTCATTTACCTACGAGCAGTACTTC.

The CDR3 DNA reads as TGTGCCAGCAGCCTCAACGCTATGAACACTGAAGCTTTCTTT. It encodes CASSLNAMNTEAFF. The chain carries TRBV7-9 and TRBJ1-1; D unresolved. V was shortened by 5 bases and J by 0 bases, with 10 bases between the two germline ends. The CDR3 is 14 amino acids. Germline loops: CDR1 SEHNR, CDR2 FQNEAQ (reference sequence).

This clone was detected only a few times. The chain combines TRBV5-5 with TRBJ1-5; unclear D gene. The V and J ends lost 4 bases and 3 bases respectively, with 5 bases between them. CDR1 is SGHKS and CDR2 is YYEKEE in the germline V gene (reference sequence). The CDR3 totals 12 residues. CDR3 region: CASSDHNQPQHF. In DNA form, the CDR3 reads TGTGCCAGCAGCGATCACAATCAGCCCCAGCATTTT.

This CDR3 is CASSLAGTGVDEQFF. The CDR3 bases are TGCGCCAGCAGCTTGGCCGGGACAGGGGTGGATGAGCAGTTCTTC. This chain links TRBV5-1 with TRBJ2-1; 10 bases agree with TRBD1. V trimming: 0 bases; J trimming: 8 bases; junction bases outside the gene matches: 5. Looked up from germline, CDR1 is SGHRS and CDR2 is YFSETQ. The CDR3 totals 15 residues.

V usage is TRBV7-6 and J usage is TRBJ1-6, with D possibly being TRBD1 (6 bases). CDR1 is SGHVS, CDR2 FNYEAQ, per germline. The ends were cut back, 0 bases at V and 3 bases at J, with 6 bases in the middle. The CDR3 extends over 15 amino acids. CDR3 protein: CASSLAQGYNSPLHF. The CDR3, as DNA: TGTGCCAGCAGCTTAGCACAGGGCTATAATTCACCCCTCCACTTT.

This clone has just a few counts. The gene calls are TRBV11-3 and TRBJ2-2, with D unclear. Trimming took 0 bases from V and 12 from J, leaving 11 bases between them. Germline CDR1 is SGHNT and CDR2 is YENEEA. The CDR3 extends over 13 amino acids. CDR3 nucleotide sequence: TGTGCCAGCAGCTTAGAATCAAGTTCCAAGCTGTTTTTT. This codes for CASSLESSSKLFF.

The rearrangement links TRBV7-9 to TRBJ1-1, with TRBD1 matching 9 bases. The CDR3 runs 14 residues. CDR1 and CDR2 (germline): SEHNR, FQNEAQ (reference sequence). V lost 1 base and J lost 7; bases outside the gene matches: 4. The CDR3 region is CASSLEGTGFEAFF. CDR3 DNA: TGTGCCAGCAGCTTAGAGGGGACAGGGTTTGAAGCTTTCTTT. Complete variable domain (other parts from reference TRBV7-9 and TRBJ1-1): DTGVSQNPRHKITKRGQNVTFRCDPISEHNRLYWYRQTLGQGPEFLTYFQNEAQLEKSRLLSDRFSAERPKGSFSTLEIQRTEQGDSAMYLCASSLEGTGFEAFFGQGTRLTVV.

The rearrangement joins TRBV6-1 to TRBJ1-5, with a possible D match to TRBD1 (6 bases). Trimming cost V 11 bases and J 7 bases, with 18 bases left between them. The germline V gene has CDR1 MNHNS and CDR2 SASEGT. The CDR3 has 13 residues. CDR3 nucleotide sequence: TGTGCCTGCCGTTCGGGGGGCGTACAGCCCCAGCATTTT. Its protein product is CACRSGGVQPQHF.

This clone was recorded a few times. The chain has TRBV6-6 and TRBJ2-7; D is ambiguous. In germline, CDR1 is MNHNY, CDR2 SVGAGI (reference sequence). The V end lost 3 bases, the J end lost 2 bases, and 11 bases lay between the germline ends. This CDR3 is built from 14 residues. CDR3 DNA: TGTGCCAGCAGTTATTCCGGGCCCACCTACGAGCAGTACTTC. It specifies CASSYSGPTYEQYF.

This clone was seen only a few times. V gene TRBV5-6 combines with J gene TRBJ2-7, with D possibly called TRBD1 or TRBD2 (5 bases each). The CDR3 length is 13 residues. Germline values: CDR1 SGHDT, CDR2 YYEEEE. Trimming removed 6 bases from V and 2 bases from J, with 12 bases in between. The CDR3 here is CASTRGTAYEQYF. The CDR3 nucleotides are TGTGCCAGCACCCGAGGGACGGCCTACGAGCAGTACTTC.

This clone was found a few times. The chain is built from TRBV15 and TRBJ1-2, with 7 bases lining up with TRBD1. Germline loops: CDR1 LNHNV, CDR2 YYDKDF (reference sequence). CDR3 length equals 15 residues. V lost 7 bases, J lost 0 bases, and 8 bases stayed unmatched. The chain's CDR3 is CATMEGTVSNYGYTF. CDR3 nucleotides: TGTGCCACCATGGAAGGGACAGTATCTAACTATGGCTACACCTTC.

This clone was observed a few times. V gene TRBV9 combines with J gene TRBJ1-3; a weak D match, TRBD1 (5 bases). The CDR3 is made up of 14 amino acids. CDR1 is SGDLS, CDR2 YYNGEE, per germline. V was clipped by 3 bases and J by 0 bases, with 7 bases between them. CDR3 nucleotide sequence: TGTGCCAGCAGCGGAACAGGCTCTGGAAACACCATATATTTT. It yields the protein CASSGTGSGNTIYF. The variable domain in full, completed from reference TRBV9 and TRBJ1-3, reads DSGVTQTPKHLITATGQRVTLRCSPRSGDLSVYWYQQSLDQGLQFLIQYYNGEERAKGNILERFSAQQFPDLHSELNLSSLELGDSALYFCASSGTGSGNTIYFGEGSWLTVV.

The chain uses TRBV19 and TRBJ1-4; D possibly corresponds to TRBD1 (5 bases). The length of the CDR3 is 15 residues. Germline loops: CDR1 LNHDA, CDR2 SQIVND (reference sequence). V shed 4 bases and J shed 7 bases, with 16 bases lying between them. In DNA form, the CDR3 reads TGTGCCAGTAGTAGTAGTGACAGTCTCGGTGAAAAACTGTTTTTT. It is translated as CASSSSDSLGEKLFF.

This sequence joins TRBV4-3 and TRBJ2-7; TRBD2 is a possible D gene (7 bases). The CDR3 extends over 16 amino acids. V lost 2 bases and J 5 bases, leaving 19 bases between the germline ends. Per germline, CDR1 LGHNA and CDR2 YSLEER. Here the CDR3 reads CASSQINWEGVNEQYF. CDR3 DNA: TGCGCCAGCAGCCAAATCAATTGGGAGGGGGTTAACGAGCAGTACTTC.

This clone occurred a few times. V usage is TRBV6-1 and J usage is TRBJ2-5, with TRBD2 matching over 7 bases. The CDR3 loop spans 12 amino acids. Germline V gives CDR1 MNHNS, CDR2 SASEGT. Unmatched junction bases numbered 9, after V lost 8 bases and J lost 9 bases. Here the CDR3 DNA reads TGTGCCAGCTTTAGGGGAGGGTCGGCCCAGTACTTC. It encodes CASFRGGSAQYF.

The V gene is TRBV5-1, the J gene TRBJ1-3; the D is unclear. With 4 bases removed from V and 11 bases from J, the gap between germline ends came to 10 bases. Germline V gene lookup returns CDR1 SGHRS and CDR2 YFSETQ. The CDR3 is 11 residues long. The CDR3 DNA reads as TGCGCCAGCAGCCCTTATAGTCCCATATATTTT. Its protein product is CASSPYSPIYF.

The rearrangement links TRBV11-3 to TRBJ2-1, with a weak D call TRBD2 (6 bases). The CDR3 consists of 13 residues. The V gene lost 3 bases and the J gene lost 6 bases, with 9 bases spanning the gap. Germline V CDR1 and CDR2: SGHNT, YENEEA. CDR3 protein: CASSFEGGNEQFF. In DNA, the CDR3 is TGTGCCAGCAGCTTTGAGGGAGGCAATGAGCAGTTCTTC.

The rearrangement joins TRBV7-8 to TRBJ2-1; perhaps TRBD2 as D (5 bases). Between the trimmed V and J ends, which lost 1 base and 4 bases, there was a span of 11 bases. The germline CDR1 and CDR2 sequences are SGHVS and FQNEAQ. This CDR3 has 15 amino acids. The DNA of the CDR3 is TGTGCCAGCAGCTTAGAGAGCGGTACTTACAATGAGCAGTTCTTC. It specifies CASSLESGTYNEQFF.

On this clone: A junction end diverges from the germline sequence, so it may reflect a read error. V gene TRBV13 combines with J gene TRBJ2-1; 10 nucleotides align to TRBD2. Looked up from germline, CDR1 is PRHDT and CDR2 is FYEKMQ (reference sequence). The CDR3 is 16 residues long. The CDR3 coding sequence is TGTGCCGGCAGCATCAGCGGGAGGGACATGTTGAATGAGCAGTTCTTC. Translation: CAGSISGRDMLNEQFF.

The chain is built from TRBV27 and TRBJ1-1; D gene uncertain. Germline-derived CDR1 and CDR2 are MNHEY and SMNVEV (reference sequence). V was clipped by 0 bases and J by 4 bases, with 9 bases between them. This CDR3 spans 14 amino acids. The CDR3 DNA reads TGTGCCAGCAGTTTATCCGGTGTCGCCACTGAAGCTTTCTTT. Translated: CASSLSGVATEAFF.